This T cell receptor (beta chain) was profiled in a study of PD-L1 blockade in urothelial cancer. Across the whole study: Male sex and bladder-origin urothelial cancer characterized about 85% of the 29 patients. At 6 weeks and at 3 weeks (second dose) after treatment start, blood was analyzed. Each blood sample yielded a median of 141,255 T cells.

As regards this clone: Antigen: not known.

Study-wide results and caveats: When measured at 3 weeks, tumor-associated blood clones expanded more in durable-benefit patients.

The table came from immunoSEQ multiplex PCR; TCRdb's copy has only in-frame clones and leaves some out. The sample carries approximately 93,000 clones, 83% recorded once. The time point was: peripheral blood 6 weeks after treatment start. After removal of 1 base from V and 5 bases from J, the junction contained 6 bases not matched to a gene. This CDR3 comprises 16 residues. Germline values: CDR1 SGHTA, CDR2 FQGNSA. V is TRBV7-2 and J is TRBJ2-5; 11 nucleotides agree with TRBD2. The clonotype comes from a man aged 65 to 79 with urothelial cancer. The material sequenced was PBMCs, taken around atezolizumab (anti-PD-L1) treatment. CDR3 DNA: TGTGCCAGCAGCTTAGGATTAGCGGGAGGGGGGGAGACCCAGTACTTC. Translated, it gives CASSLGLAGGGETQYF.